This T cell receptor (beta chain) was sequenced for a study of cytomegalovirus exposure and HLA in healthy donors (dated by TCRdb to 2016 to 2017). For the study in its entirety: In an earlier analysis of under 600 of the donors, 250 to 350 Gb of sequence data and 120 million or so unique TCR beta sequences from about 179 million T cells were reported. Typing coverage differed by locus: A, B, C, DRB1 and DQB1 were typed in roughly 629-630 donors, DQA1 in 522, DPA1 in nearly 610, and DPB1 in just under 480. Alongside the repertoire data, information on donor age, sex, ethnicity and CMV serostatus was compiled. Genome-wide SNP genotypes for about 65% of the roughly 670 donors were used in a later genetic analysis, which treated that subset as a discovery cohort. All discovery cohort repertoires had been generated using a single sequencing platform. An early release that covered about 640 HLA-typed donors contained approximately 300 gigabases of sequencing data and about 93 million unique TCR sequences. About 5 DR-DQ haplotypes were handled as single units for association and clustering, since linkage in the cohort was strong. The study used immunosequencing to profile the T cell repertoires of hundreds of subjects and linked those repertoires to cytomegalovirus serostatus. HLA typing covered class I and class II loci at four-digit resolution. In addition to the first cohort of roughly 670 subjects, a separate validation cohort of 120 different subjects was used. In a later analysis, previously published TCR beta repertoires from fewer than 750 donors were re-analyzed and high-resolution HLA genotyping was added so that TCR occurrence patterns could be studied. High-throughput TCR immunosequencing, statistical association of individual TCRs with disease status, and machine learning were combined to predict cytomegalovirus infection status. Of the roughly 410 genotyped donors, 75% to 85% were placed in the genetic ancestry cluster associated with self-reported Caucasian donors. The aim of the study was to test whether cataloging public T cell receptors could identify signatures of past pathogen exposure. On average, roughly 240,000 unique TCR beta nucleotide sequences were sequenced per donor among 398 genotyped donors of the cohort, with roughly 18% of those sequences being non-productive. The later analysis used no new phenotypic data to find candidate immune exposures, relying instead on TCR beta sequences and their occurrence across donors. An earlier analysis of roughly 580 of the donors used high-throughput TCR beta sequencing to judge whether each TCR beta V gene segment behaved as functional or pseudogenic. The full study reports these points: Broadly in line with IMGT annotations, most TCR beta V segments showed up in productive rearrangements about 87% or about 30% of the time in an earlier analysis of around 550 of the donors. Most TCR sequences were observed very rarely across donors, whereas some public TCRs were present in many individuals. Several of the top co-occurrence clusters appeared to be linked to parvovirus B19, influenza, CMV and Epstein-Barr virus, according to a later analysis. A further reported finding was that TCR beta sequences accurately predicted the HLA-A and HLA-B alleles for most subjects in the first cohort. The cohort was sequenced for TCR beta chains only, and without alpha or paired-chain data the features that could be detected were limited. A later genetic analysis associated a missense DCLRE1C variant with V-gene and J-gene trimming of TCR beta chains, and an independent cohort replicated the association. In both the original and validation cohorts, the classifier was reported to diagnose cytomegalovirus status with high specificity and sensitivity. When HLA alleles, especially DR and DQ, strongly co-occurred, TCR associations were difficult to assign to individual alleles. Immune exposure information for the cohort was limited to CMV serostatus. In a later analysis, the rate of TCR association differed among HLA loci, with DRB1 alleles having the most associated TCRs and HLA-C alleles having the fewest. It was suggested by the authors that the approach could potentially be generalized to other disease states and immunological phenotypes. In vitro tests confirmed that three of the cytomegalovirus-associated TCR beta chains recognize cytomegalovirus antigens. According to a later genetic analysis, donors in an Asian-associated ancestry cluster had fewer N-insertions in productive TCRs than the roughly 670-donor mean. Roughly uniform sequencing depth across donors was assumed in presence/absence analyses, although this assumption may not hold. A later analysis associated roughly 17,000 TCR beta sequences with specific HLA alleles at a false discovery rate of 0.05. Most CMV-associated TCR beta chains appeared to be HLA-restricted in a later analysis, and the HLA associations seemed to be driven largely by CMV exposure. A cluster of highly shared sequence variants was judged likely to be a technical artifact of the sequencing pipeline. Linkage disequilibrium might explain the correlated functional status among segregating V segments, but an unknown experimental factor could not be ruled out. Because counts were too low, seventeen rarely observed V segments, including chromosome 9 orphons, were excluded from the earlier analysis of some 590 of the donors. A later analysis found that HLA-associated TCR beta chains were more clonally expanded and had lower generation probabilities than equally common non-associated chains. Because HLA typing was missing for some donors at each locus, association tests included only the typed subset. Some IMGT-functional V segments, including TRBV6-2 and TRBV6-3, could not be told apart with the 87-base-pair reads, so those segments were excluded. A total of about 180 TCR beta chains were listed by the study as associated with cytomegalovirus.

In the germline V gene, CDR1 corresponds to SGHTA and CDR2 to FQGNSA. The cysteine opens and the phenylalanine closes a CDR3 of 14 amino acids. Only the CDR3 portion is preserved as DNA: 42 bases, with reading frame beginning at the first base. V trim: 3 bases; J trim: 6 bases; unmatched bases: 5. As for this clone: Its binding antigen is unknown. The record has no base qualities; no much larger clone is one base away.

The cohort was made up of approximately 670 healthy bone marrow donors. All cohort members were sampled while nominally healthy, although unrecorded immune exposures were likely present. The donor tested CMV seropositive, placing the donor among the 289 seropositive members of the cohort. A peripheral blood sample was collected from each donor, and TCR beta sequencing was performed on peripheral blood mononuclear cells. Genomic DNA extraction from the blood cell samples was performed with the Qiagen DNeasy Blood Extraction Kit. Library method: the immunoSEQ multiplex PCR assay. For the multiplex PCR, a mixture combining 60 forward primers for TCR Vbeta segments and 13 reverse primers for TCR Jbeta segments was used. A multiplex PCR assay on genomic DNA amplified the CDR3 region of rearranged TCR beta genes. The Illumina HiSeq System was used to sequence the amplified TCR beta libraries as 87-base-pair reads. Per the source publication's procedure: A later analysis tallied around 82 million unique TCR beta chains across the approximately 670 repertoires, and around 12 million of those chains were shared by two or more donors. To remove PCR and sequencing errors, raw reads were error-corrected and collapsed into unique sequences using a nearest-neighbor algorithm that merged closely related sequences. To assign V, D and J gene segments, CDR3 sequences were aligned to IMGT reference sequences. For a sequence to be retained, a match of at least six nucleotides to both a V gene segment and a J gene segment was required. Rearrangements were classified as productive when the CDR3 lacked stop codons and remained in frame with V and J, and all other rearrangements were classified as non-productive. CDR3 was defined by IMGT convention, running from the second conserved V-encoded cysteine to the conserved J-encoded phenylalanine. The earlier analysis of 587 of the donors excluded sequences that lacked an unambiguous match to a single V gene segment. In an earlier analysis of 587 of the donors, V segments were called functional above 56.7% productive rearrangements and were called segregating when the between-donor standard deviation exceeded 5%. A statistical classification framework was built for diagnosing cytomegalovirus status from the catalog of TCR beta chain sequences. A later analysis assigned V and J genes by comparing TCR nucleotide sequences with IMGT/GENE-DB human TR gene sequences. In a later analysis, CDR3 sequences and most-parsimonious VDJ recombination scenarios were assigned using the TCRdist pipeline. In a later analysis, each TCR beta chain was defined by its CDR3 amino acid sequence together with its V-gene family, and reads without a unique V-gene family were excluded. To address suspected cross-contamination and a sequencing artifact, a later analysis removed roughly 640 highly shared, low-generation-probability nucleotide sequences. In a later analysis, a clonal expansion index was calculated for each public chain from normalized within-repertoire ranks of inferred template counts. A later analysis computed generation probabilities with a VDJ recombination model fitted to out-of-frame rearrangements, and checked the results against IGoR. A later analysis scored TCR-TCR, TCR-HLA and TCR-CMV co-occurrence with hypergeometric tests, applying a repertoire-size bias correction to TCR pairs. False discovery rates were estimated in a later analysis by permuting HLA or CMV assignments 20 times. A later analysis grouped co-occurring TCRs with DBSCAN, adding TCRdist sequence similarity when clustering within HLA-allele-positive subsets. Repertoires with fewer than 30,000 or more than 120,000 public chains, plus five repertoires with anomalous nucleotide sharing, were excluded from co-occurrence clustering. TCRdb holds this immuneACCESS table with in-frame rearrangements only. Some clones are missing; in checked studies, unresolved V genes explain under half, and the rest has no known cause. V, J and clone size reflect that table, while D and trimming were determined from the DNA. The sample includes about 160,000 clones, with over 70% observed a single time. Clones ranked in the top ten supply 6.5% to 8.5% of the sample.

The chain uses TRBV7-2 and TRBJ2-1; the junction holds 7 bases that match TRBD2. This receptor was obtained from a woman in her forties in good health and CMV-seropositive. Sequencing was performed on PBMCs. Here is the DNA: TGTGCCAGCAGCTTGGGACTAAGAAGCAATGAGCAGTTCTTC. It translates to CASSLGLRSNEQFF.